Each of the 7 T cell receptor beta chains below was sequenced from the same sample in a study of siplizumab effects on memory and regulatory T cells. Sequencing was performed with immunoSEQ multiplex PCR; in TCRdb, only in-frame clones are kept and a portion is missing. This repertoire shows 95,000 to 130,000 clones, roughly 94% found once; its top ten account for under 2%. Sequenced: non-Treg CD4+ T cells sorted from blood. These receptors originate from a human donor in good health.

The chain joins TRBV6-5 to TRBJ2-1; TRBD2 aligns across 10 bases. V shed 4 bases, J shed 5 bases, and the junction held 8 bases outside the gene matches. Germline values: CDR1 MNHEY, CDR2 SVGAGI. The CDR3 is 16 residues long. DNA of the CDR3: TGTGCCAGCAGTTTCCTCAGCGGGGGGGAAGACAATGAGCAGTTCTTC. Translation: CASSFLSGGEDNEQFF.

The V call is TRBV4-1, the J call TRBJ2-7; no clear D gene. Per the germline V gene, CDR1 is MGHRA and CDR2 is YSYEKL. V lost 3 bases and J lost 0, with 12 bases in between. The CDR3 sequence is 15 residues long. For the CDR3, the DNA is TGCGCCAGCAGCCAGTTCCCTCCCGGCTCCTACGAGCAGTACTTC. Translated, it gives CASSQFPPGSYEQYF.

The J gene is TRBJ1-1, the V gene TRBV19; D is undetermined. This CDR3 has 12 residues. From germline, CDR1 is LNHDA and CDR2 SQIVND (reference sequence). V lost 2 bases to trimming and J lost 5 bases, with 6 bases between them. CDR3 in DNA: TGTGCCAGTAGTATACGGAGAACTGAAGCTTTCTTT. Amino acid sequence: CASSIRRTEAFF.

This clone was counted a single time. The V gene is TRBV6-5, the J gene TRBJ2-2, with TRBD2 matching over 7 bases. CDR1 and CDR2 from the germline V gene are MNHEY and SVGAGI. Unmatched junction bases numbered 4, after V lost 2 bases and J lost 7 bases. This CDR3 is built from 14 residues. In nucleotides, the CDR3 is TGTGCCAGCAGTTACGGACTAGAGGGCGGGGAGCTGTTTTTT. This sequence encodes CASSYGLEGGELFF.

This rearrangement joins TRBV6-5 to TRBJ2-7; 10 bases line up with TRBD1. CDR1 is MNHEY and CDR2 is SVGAGI in the germline V gene. The CDR3 runs to 15 residues. Unmatched junction bases numbered 9, after V lost 7 bases and J lost 3 bases. This chain's CDR3 is CASNPGTGVIYEQYF. In nucleotides, the CDR3 is TGTGCCAGCAACCCCGGGACAGGGGTAATCTACGAGCAGTACTTC.

The chain carries TRBV19 and TRBJ2-7; the match to TRBD2 covers 12 bases. Germline CDR1 LNHDA, CDR2 SQIVND (reference sequence). V lost 6 bases and J lost 3; bases outside the gene matches: 3. CDR3 length equals 14 residues. CDR3 residues: CASSPLAGGYEQYF. CDR3 in DNA: TGTGCCAGTAGCCCACTAGCGGGGGGCTACGAGCAGTACTTC.

This clone was observed once. V gene TRBV2 combines with J gene TRBJ2-5, with D perhaps TRBD2 (5 bases). Trimming cost V 4 bases and J 5 bases, with 8 bases left between them. The length of the CDR3 is 12 residues. CDR1 is SNHLY and CDR2 is FYNNEI in the germline V gene. In DNA form, the CDR3 reads TGTGCCAGCAGTGTTACTAGGGAGACCCAGTACTTC. Protein sequence: CASSVTRETQYF.